This T cell receptor (beta chain) originates from a study of identical twins (dated by TCRdb to the mid-2010s). About the investigation overall: TCR alpha and beta repertoires from monozygotic twins, unrelated adults of various ages and cord blood were deep-sequenced to test whether fetal clonotypes persist. To rule out contamination, the twin experiments were replicated at different times with different library preparation protocols. Study-level results and caveats: Fewer insertions were carried by abundant cord blood beta clonotypes; a weaker similar trend was observed in young adult naive repertoires, while no such trend was observed in memory repertoires. Out-of-frame TCR alpha sequences shared between twins showed an excess of low generation-probability sequences compared with coincidental sharing between unrelated individuals. Zero-insertion analyses could be partly confounded by invariant T cells such as MAIT and iNKT, although diverse VJ usage argued against such confounding for most clonotypes. In monozygotic twins, recombination models systematically underestimated out-of-frame TCR alpha sharing, but the models matched the sharing seen between unrelated individuals. A weaker excess of twin sharing was found in beta out-of-frame sequences because the signal-to-noise ratio was lowered by fewer shared sequences. Because the same donors could not be followed over many years, the conclusions relied on cross-sectional statistical analysis.

Library preparation used 5' RACE. The instrument was an Illumina HiSeq 2000. Template switching added a universal primer binding site, and the final cDNA carried a unique molecular identifier that allowed TCR cDNA molecules to be counted accurately. Specific primers in the conserved constant-segment region were used to synthesize first-strand cDNA for the TCR alpha and beta chains. To control for contamination, every cDNA library was double barcoded, receiving both a SMART-Mk sample barcode and Illumina barcodes. TruSeq adapter sequences and Illumina sample barcodes were added in two successive PCR steps. TCR alpha and beta cDNA libraries were sequenced on the Illumina HiSeq platform with custom primers. Processing in the source paper ran as follows. MiGEC processed the raw reads to extract unique molecular identifiers, while MiXCR was used to determine the CDR3 positions. Recombination models were inferred per individual with the repgenHMM and IGoR tools using an EM algorithm. The tcR package in R was used for shared clonotype analysis, with sharing normalized by the product of cloneset sizes. Out-of-frame nonproductive sequences were analyzed to study raw recombination free of thymic and clonal selection effects. TCRdb handled the public reads itself, with Q25 trimming in fastp and clone calling in MiXCR, and kept productive beta chains. For every CDR3 protein sequence, its rows merge into one entry that carries the most common genes and DNA. The V and J calls and clone size come from TCRdb's table, not from the authors' own analysis. Across this sample there are approximately 210,000 distinct CDR3 sequences, with about a sixth seen only once. 40% of the sample is held by the ten biggest clonotypes.

Only healthy Caucasian donors were included. The twin cohort comprised three pairs of female monozygotic twins, all aged roughly 18 to 29 years. Positive isolation kits from Invitrogen were used to isolate the CD4+ and CD8+ T cell populations. V trim: 0 bases; J trim: 2 bases; unmatched bases: 8. The germline V gene encodes CDR1 SGDLS and CDR2 YYNGEE. The CDR3 runs 18 amino acids, cysteine and phenylalanine included. Only the CDR3 part of the read is kept: 54 bases, read in frame from the first base. This clonotype was found many times. It has no known antigen specificity. There are no base qualities to consult, and no much larger clone falls within one base. The data were also submitted as part of a second study, on T cells expressing NK-cell markers. The second publication reports: TCR beta-chain repertoires were profiled in sorted CD3+CD56+NKG2C+, CD3+CD56+NKG2C- and CD3+CD56-NKG2C+ T-cell subsets from several donors. Among the eight sequenced donors, seven were HCMV-seropositive and one was HCMV-seronegative. In several experiments an anti-gammadeltaTCR antibody was added to restrict sorting to alphabetaTCR-expressing T cells. In more than 5 donors, the dominant CD3+CD56+NKG2C+ clonotypes ranked among the top 10 CD8+ clonotypes, making up roughly 1.0-7.0% of CD8+ T cells. Those dominant clonotypes were again the most abundant among CD3+CD56-NKG2C+ cells in several donors, at about 28.3-60.1%. It remained unclear whether the expanded NKG2C-expressing T cell clones were specific for HCMV antigens. Randomly selected healthy volunteers, three men and five women, were used as the eight sequenced donors. To determine HCMV serostatus, a commercial ELISA kit was used to detect HCMV-specific IgG in serum. MIGEC was used to demultiplex reads and group reads by UMI, and MiTCR was used to assemble and quantify clonotypes. To exclude erroneous sequences, only TCR cDNA sequences supported by at least two reads were retained. Downstream repertoire analysis used the tcR package, and clonotypes were matched across fractions by CDR3 nucleotide sequence plus V segment. VDJmatch was used to annotate antigen specificity against VDJdb, with one amino acid substitution allowed in CDR3.

The chain uses TRBV9 and TRBJ2-3, with 11 bases aligning to TRBD1. The origin of this receptor is a young woman in good health. The sequenced sample was CD8+ T cells sorted from blood. The DNA sequence is given as TGTGCCAGCAGCGTAGGTCTGGACAGGGGGCCGTCCACAGATACGCAGTATTTT. It translates to CASSVGLDRGPSTDTQYF.